Following are 13 T cell receptor beta chains from one sample sequenced in a study of blood T cell repertoires in COVID-19. Generated by immunoSEQ multiplex PCR, the TCRdb table keeps only in-frame clones and is missing some. The data contain roughly 370,000 clones, just under 90% of them singletons. The specimen sequenced was PBMCs or T cells enriched from blood (not recorded which). These receptor sequences come from a woman between 50 and 59 years old who had recovered from COVID-19.

V and J are TRBV19 and TRBJ2-7; D unresolved. CDR3 length: 13 amino acids. Trimming took 3 bases from V and 2 from J, leaving 8 bases between them. From germline, CDR1 is LNHDA and CDR2 SQIVND (reference sequence). The CDR3 DNA follows: TGTGCCAGTAGTATTCAGGTAACCTACGAGCAGTACTTC. As protein: CASSIQVTYEQYF.

The V call is TRBV27, the J call TRBJ2-3; 8 bases line up with TRBD2. With V trimmed by 5 bases and J by 5 bases, 18 bases remained unmatched. The CDR3 is 18 residues long. Germline loops: CDR1 MNHEY, CDR2 SMNVEV (reference sequence). CDR3 sequence: CASSPRAGAVLMLDTQYF. The CDR3 coding sequence is TGTGCCAGCAGTCCGCGAGCGGGGGCCGTCCTGATGTTAGATACGCAGTATTTT.

This clone was detected only a few times. V is TRBV19 and J is TRBJ1-5; 7 bases agree with TRBD1. The V and J ends lost 6 bases and 2 bases, in that order; junction bases with no gene match: 10. The germline V gene encodes CDR1 LNHDA and CDR2 SQIVND (reference sequence). The CDR3 runs to 16 residues. The CDR3: CASSRQGRDGNQPQHF. The DNA of the CDR3 is TGTGCCAGTAGCCGACAGGGACGTGACGGCAATCAGCCCCAGCATTTT.

About this clone itself: Different DNA sequences within this sample yield the same CDR3. J is TRBJ1-2 and V is TRBV30; 8 nucleotides match TRBD1. This CDR3 comprises 13 residues. J gave up 3 bases and V 3 bases, and 3 bases lay outside the gene matches. The germline V gene encodes CDR1 GTSNPN and CDR2 SVGIG (reference sequence). The CDR3 region has the DNA TGTGCCTGGAGCGTACAGGGGGACTATGGCTACACCTTC. Translated, it gives CAWSVQGDYGYTF. Full variable domain (missing parts from reference TRBV30 and TRBJ1-2): SQTIHQWPATLVQPVGSPLSLECTVEGTSNPNLYWYRQAAGRGLQLLFYSVGIGQISSEVPQNLSASRPQDRQFILSSKKLLLSDSGFYLCAWSVQGDYGYTFGSGTRLTVV.

The chain joins TRBV7-2 to TRBJ2-6; D is unresolved. The CDR3 sequence is 16 residues long. CDR1 and CDR2 from the germline V gene are SGHTA and FQGNSA. V was clipped by 4 bases and J by 0 bases, with 10 bases between them. CDR3 amino acids: CASSSPRISGANVLTF. For the CDR3, the DNA is TGTGCCAGCAGCTCCCCGAGGATCTCTGGGGCCAACGTCCTGACTTTC.

V and J are TRBV7-8 and TRBJ2-7; no clear D gene. CDR3 length: 11 residues. V lost 5 bases, J lost 9 bases, and 11 bases lay in between. Per the germline V gene, CDR1 is SGHVS and CDR2 is FQNEAQ. The CDR3 protein is CASSPDTVQYF. CDR3 DNA: TGTGCCAGCAGCCCCGATACAGTGCAGTACTTC.

The CDR3 bases are TGTGCCACCAGCACCGGAGGCCCGAATTTCGGCTACACCTTC. As protein: CATSTGGPNFGYTF. J is TRBJ1-2 and V is TRBV15; D unresolved. The germline V gene has CDR1 LNHNV and CDR2 YYDKDF (reference sequence). Trimming stripped 4 bases from V and 8 bases from J, with 17 bases between. CDR3 length equals 14 residues. Full variable domain (rest looked up from reference TRBV15 and TRBJ1-2): DAMVIQNPRYQVTQFGKPVTLSCSQTLNHNVMYWYQQKSSQAPKLLFHYYDKDFNNEADTPDNFQSRRPNTSFCFLDIRSPGLGDTAMYLCATSTGGPNFGYTFGSGTRLTVV.

The rearrangement uses TRBV3-1 (or the pseudogene TRBV3-2) and TRBJ2-4, with 7 bases that match TRBD1. J gave up 4 bases and V 1 base, and 1 base lay outside the gene matches. The CDR3 totals 14 residues. Germline V gene lookup returns CDR1 LGHDT and CDR2 YNNKEL (reference sequence). The CDR3 loop reads CASSQAGGKNIQYF. The CDR3 region has the DNA TGTGCCAGCAGCCAAGCAGGGGGTAAAAACATTCAGTACTTC.

This clone was counted once. This chain links TRBV12-3 or TRBV12-4 with TRBJ1-5, with a tentative D call TRBD1 (5 bases). CDR3 length equals 13 residues. The V end was cut by 3 bases, the J end by 6 bases, with 9 bases between. The CDR3, as DNA: TGTGCCAGCAGTTTTTCAGGGATTCAGCCCCAGCATTTT. Protein: CASSFSGIQPQHF.

The chain combines TRBV16 with TRBJ1-1, with 9 bases identical to TRBD1. The CDR3 totals 14 residues. Unmatched junction bases numbered 6, after V lost 4 bases and J lost 6 bases. Per the germline V gene, CDR1 is KGHSY and CDR2 is FQNENV. The CDR3 region is CASSLDRGSAEAFF. The DNA of the CDR3 is TGTGCCAGCAGCCTGGACAGGGGCAGCGCTGAAGCTTTCTTT.

V is TRBV6-5 and J is TRBJ1-2, with D uncertain. The CDR3 consists of 15 residues. Germline CDR1 reads MNHEY; CDR2 reads SVGAGI. V lost 0 bases and J 4 bases, leaving 12 bases between the germline ends. DNA of the CDR3: TGTGCCAGCAGTTACTCAACAGACCTACTCTATGGCTACACCTTC. This translates into CASSYSTDLLYGYTF.

The chain has TRBV28 and TRBJ1-2; D gene uncertain. CDR1 is MDHEN and CDR2 is SYDVKM in the germline V gene. V was trimmed by 4 bases and J by 4 bases, leaving 13 bases between them. The CDR3 sequence is 14 residues long. The CDR3 bases are TGTGCCAGCAGTTCACCCCAGGTTGGCTATGGCTACACCTTC. This translates into CASSSPQVGYGYTF.

V gene TRBV7-9 combines with J gene TRBJ2-3, with unresolved D. Trimming pared 5 bases from V and 3 bases from J, leaving 6 bases between. This CDR3 contains 12 residues. The germline V gene has CDR1 SEHNR and CDR2 FQNEAQ (reference sequence). The CDR3 spells CASSLQTDTQYF. CDR3 DNA: TGTGCCAGCAGCCTACAGACAGATACGCAGTATTTT.